Reported below is one T cell receptor beta chain. This sample was taken from a study of blood T cell repertoires in COVID-19. Study overall: The cDNA or gDNA used as material had been derived from T cells, B-cell-depleted T cells, or PBMCs.

In the original workflow: Reference gene primer amplification yielded estimated nucleated cell counts. Sequencing was performed with immunoSEQ multiplex PCR; in TCRdb, only in-frame clones are kept and a portion is missing. V, J and clone size derive from that table, while D and trimming were established from the DNA sequence. The sample lists around 50,000 clones, around 92% occurring once. The V end was cut by 8 bases, the J end by 4 bases, with 16 bases between. Germline CDR1 LNHNV, CDR2 YYDKDF (reference sequence). The CDR3 spans 14 residues. The rearrangement uses TRBV15 and TRBJ2-3; maybe TRBD2 (6 bases). Sequenced: peripheral blood. The receptor's source is a human donor in a cohort sampled during active COVID-19. In DNA form, the CDR3 reads TGTGCCACCGCAAGCGGGCTAGAACCAGATACGCAGTATTTT. This translates into CATASGLEPDTQYF.